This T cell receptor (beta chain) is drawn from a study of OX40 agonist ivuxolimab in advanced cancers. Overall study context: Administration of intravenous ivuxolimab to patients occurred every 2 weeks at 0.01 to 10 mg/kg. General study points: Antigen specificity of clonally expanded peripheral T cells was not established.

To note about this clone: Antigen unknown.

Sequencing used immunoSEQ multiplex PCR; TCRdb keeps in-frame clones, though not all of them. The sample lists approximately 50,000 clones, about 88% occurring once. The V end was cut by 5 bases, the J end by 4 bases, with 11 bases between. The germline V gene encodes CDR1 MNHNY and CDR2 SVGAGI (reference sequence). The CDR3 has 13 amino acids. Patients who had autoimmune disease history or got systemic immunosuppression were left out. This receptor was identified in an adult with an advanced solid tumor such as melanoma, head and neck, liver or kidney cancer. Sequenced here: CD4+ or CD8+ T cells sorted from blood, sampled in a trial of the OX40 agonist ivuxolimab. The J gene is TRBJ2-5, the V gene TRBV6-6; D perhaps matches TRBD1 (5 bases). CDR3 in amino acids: CASSTQGSETQYF. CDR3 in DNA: TGTGCCAGCAGTACCCAGGGTTCAGAGACCCAGTACTTC.